This T cell receptor (beta chain) was found in a study of identifying expanded T cells in peripheral blood. Findings and limits, study-wide: Approximately two-week clone count variance significantly increased as total template count grew. Over around two and four weeks, about 15 and 19 clones changed, versus around 1.3 between replicates.

In the case of this clone: Antigen unknown.

The CDR3 covers 17 residues. Trimming took 0 bases from V and 7 from J; bases not matched to a gene: 14. Per germline, CDR1 LNHDA and CDR2 SQIVND (reference sequence). Using immunoSEQ multiplex PCR, the repertoire was profiled, and TCRdb retains in-frame clones only, with some absent. The sample lists around 85,000 clones, about 88% occurring once. The rearrangement joins TRBV19 to TRBJ1-2; 7 bases are a match to TRBD1. The clonotype originates from a person aged 18-70 years in good health. Specimen: blood. As DNA, the CDR3 is TGTGCCAGTAGTATAGACGGGACAGAAAATCGACCTTCTGGCTACACCTTC. Its protein product is CASSIDGTENRPSGYTF.